This TCR beta chain came from a study of blood T cell repertoires in COVID-19. Some clones are missing from TCRdb's copy, which holds only in-frame ones; the method was immunoSEQ multiplex PCR. There are about 59,000 clones in the sample; around 90% occur only once, and about a sixth lies in the top ten. V was clipped by 6 bases and J by 15 bases; unmatched bases: 3. This CDR3 region has 11 residues. Germline CDR1 is SEHNR and CDR2 is FQNEAQ (reference sequence). This clone was observed a handful of times. The J gene is TRBJ2-1, the V gene TRBV7-9; 12 bases match TRBD2. The source of this sequence is a man at least 80 years old with acute or convalescent COVID-19. The sample comprised peripheral blood. In nucleotides, the CDR3 is TGTGCCAGCAGTCTAGCGGGGGGGACGTTCTTC. Its protein is CASSLAGGTFF.